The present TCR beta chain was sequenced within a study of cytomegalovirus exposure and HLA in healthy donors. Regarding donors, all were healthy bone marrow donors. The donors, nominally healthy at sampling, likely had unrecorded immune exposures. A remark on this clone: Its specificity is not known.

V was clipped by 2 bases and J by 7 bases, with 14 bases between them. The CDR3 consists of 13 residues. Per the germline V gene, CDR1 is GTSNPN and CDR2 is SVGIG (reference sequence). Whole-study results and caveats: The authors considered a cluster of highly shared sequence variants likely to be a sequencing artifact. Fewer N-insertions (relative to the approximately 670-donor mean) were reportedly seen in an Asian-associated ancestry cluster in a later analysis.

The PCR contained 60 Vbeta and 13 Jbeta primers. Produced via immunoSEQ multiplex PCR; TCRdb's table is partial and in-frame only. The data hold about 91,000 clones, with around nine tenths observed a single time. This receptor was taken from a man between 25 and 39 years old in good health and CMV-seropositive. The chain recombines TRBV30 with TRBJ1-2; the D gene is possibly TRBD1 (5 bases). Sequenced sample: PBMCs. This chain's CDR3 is CAWSPGDVGGYTF. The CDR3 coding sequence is TGTGCCTGGAGTCCGGGGGACGTGGGTGGCTACACCTTC. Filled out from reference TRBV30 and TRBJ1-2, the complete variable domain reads SQTIHQWPATLVQPVGSPLSLECTVEGTSNPNLYWYRQAAGRGLQLLFYSVGIGQISSEVPQNLSASRPQDRQFILSSKKLLLSDSGFYLCAWSPGDVGGYTFGSGTRLTVV.